Only one count was recorded for the clone carrying this TCR beta chain. Its specificity is not known. The junction departs from germline at one end; a sequencing error may be responsible. This CDR3 is 19 amino acids long. Germline V gene data show CDR1 as MDHEN and CDR2 as SYDVKM. PCR employed 60 Vbeta and 13 Jbeta primers. In the source study's methods: Later analysis identified 88 million or so unique TCR beta chains, approximately 11 million shared. Repertoires were generated with immunoSEQ multiplex PCR, while TCRdb's copy carries only in-frame clones and drops some. The D gene and trimming were derived from the DNA, and the V and J assignments and clone size from that table. The repertoire holds about 130,000 clones, with 75% to 90% as singletons. This sample was included in a study of cytomegalovirus exposure and HLA in healthy donors. Findings of the study overall: The study assumed roughly uniform donor sequencing depth for presence/absence analyses.

This chain uses TRBV28 with TRBJ2-6; D might be TRBD1 (5 bases). The sequenced material came from PBMCs. The sequence derives from a male donor in good health and CMV-seronegative. The CDR3 reads CASSPQIGRRSSGANGLTF. As DNA, the CDR3 is TGTGCCAGCAGTCCTCAAATAGGCCGCAGGTCCTCTGGGGCCAACGGCCTGACTTTC.